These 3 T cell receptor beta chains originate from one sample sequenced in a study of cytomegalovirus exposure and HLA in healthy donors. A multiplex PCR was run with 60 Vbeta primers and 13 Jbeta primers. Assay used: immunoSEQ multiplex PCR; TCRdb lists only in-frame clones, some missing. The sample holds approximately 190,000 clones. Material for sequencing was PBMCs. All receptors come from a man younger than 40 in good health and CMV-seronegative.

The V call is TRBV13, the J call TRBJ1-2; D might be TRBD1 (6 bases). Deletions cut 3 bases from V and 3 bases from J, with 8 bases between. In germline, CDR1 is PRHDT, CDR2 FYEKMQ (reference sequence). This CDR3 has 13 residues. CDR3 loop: CASSLTGYYGYTF. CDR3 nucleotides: TGTGCCAGCAGCTTGACAGGCTACTATGGCTACACCTTC.

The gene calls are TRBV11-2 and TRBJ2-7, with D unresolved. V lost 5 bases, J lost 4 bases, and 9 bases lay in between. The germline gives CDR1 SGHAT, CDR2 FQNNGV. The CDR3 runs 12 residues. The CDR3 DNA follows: TGTGCCAGCAGCCTAACCTCGTACGAGCAGTACTTC. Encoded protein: CASSLTSYEQYF. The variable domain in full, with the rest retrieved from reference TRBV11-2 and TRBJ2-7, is EAGVAQSPRYKIIEKRQSVAFWCNPISGHATLYWYQQILGQGPKLLIQFQNNGVVDDSQLPKDRFSAERLKGVDSTLKIQPAKLEDSAVYLCASSLTSYEQYFGPGTRLTVT.

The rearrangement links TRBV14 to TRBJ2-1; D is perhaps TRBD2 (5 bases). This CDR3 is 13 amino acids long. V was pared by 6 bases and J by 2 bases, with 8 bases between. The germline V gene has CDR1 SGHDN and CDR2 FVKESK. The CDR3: CASSQRTYNEQFF. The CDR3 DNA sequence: TGTGCCAGCAGTCAGCGGACCTACAATGAGCAGTTCTTC. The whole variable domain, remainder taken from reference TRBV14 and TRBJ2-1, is EAGVTQFPSHSVIEKGQTVTLRCDPISGHDNLYWYRRVMGKEIKFLLHFVKESKQDESGMPNNRFLAERTGGTYSTLKVQPAELEDSGVYFCASSQRTYNEQFFGPGTRLTVL.